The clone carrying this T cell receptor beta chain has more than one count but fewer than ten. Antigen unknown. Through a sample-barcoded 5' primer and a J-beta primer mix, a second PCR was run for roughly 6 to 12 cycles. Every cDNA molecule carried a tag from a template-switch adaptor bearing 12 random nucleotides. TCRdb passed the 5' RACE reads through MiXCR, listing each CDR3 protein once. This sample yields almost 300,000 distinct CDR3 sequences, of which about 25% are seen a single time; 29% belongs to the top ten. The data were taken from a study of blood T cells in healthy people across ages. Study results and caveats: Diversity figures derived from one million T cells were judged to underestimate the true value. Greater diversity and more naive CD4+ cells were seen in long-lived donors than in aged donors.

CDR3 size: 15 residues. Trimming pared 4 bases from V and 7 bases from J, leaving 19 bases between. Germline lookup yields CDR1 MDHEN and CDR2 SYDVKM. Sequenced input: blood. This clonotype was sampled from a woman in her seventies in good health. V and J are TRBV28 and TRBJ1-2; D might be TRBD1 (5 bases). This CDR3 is CASSSPGVRGSGYTF. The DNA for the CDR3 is TGTGCCAGCAGTTCACCCGGGGTCCGGGGCTCTGGCTACACCTTC.